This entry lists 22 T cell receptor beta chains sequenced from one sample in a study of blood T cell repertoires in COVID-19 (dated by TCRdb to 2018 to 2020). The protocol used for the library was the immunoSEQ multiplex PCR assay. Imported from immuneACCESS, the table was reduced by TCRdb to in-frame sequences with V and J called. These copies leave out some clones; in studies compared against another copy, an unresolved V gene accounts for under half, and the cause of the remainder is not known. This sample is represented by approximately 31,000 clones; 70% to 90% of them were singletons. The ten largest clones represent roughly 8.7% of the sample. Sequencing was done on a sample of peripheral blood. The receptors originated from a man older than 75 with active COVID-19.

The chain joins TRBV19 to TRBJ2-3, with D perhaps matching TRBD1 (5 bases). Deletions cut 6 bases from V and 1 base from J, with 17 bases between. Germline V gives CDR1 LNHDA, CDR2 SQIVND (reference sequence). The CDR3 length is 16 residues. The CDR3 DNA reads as TGTGCCAGTAGACCCCAGGGTTACTTCGGCACAGATACGCAGTATTTT. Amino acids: CASRPQGYFGTDTQYF.

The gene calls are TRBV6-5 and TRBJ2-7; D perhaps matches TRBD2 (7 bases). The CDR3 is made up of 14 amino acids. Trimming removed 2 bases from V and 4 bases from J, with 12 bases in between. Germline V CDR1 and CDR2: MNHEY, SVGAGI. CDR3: CASSYGGGRYEQYF. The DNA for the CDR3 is TGTGCCAGCAGTTACGGGGGGGGCAGATACGAGCAGTACTTC.

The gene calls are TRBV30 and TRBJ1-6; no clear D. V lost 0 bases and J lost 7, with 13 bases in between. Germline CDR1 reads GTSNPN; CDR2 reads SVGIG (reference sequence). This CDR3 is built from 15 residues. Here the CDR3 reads CAWSVPGLGNSPLHF. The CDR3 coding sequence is TGTGCCTGGAGTGTACCTGGGCTTGGGAATTCACCCCTCCACTTT.

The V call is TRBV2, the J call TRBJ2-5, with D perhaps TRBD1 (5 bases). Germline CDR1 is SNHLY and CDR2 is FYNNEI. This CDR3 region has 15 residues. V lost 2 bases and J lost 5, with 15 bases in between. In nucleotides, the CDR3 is TGTGCCAGCAGTGAAAGTAAGGGGCTCGGGGAGACCCAGTACTTC. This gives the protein CASSESKGLGETQYF.

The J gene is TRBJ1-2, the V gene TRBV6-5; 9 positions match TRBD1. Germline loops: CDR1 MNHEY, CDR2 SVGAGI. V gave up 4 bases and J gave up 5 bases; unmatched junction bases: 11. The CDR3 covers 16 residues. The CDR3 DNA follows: TGTGCCAGCAGTTCGACAGGGGGGATACGACGTTATGGCTACACCTTC. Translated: CASSSTGGIRRYGYTF.

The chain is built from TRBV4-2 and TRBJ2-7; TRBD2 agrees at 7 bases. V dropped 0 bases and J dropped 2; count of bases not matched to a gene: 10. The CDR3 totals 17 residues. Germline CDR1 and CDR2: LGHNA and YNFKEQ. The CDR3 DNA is TGTGCCAGCAGCCAAGATGGGGGGGTAGGCCTCCCCTACGAGCAGTACTTC. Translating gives CASSQDGGVGLPYEQYF.

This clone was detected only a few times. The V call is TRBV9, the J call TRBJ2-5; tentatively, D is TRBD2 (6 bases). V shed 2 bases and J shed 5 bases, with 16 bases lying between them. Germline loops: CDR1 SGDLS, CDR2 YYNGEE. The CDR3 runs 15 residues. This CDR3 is CASSVAGTGGETQYF. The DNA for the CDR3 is TGTGCCAGCAGCGTGGCCGGGACTGGAGGGGAGACCCAGTACTTC.

CDR3 sequence reads: CASRTTGTSTGELFF. The CDR3 DNA follows: TGTGCCAGCAGGACTACCGGGACTTCCACCGGGGAGCTGTTTTTT. The rearrangement links TRBV7-8 to TRBJ2-2, with D perhaps matching TRBD2 (6 bases). The CDR3 covers 15 residues. Germline CDR1 and CDR2: SGHVS and FQNEAQ. Trimming took off 6 bases at V and 4 bases at J, with 15 bases between the two ends.

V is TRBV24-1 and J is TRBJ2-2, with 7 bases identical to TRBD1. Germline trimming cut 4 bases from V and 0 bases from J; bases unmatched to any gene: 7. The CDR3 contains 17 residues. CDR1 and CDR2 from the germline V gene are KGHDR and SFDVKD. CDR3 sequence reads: CATSDPGTAANTGELFF. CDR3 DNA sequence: TGTGCCACCAGTGACCCCGGGACAGCGGCGAACACCGGGGAGCTGTTTTTT.

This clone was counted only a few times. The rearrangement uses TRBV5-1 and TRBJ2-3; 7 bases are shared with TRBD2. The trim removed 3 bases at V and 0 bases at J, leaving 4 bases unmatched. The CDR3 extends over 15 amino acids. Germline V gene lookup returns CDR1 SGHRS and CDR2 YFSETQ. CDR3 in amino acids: CASSWSRGSTDTQYF. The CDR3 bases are TGCGCCAGCAGCTGGTCGCGGGGGAGCACAGATACGCAGTATTTT.

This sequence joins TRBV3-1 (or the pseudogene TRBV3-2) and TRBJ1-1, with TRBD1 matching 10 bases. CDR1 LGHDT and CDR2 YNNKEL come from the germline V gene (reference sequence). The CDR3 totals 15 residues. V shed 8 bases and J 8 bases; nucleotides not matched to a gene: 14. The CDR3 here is CASGPGTGEFGEAFF. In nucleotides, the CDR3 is TGTGCCAGCGGTCCCGGGACAGGGGAATTTGGGGAAGCTTTCTTT.

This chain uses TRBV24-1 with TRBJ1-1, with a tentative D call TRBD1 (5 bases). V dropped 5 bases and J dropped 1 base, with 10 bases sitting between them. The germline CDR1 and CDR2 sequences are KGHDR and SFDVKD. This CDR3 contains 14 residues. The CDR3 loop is CATSVGAPNTEAFF. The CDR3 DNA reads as TGTGCCACCAGTGTTGGGGCGCCGAACACTGAAGCTTTCTTT.

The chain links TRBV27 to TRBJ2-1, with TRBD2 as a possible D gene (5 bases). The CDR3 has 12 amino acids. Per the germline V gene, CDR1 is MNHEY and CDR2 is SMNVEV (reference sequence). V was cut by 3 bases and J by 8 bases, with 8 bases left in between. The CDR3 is CASSFSGDEQFF. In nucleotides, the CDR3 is TGTGCCAGCAGTTTTTCCGGGGATGAGCAGTTCTTC.

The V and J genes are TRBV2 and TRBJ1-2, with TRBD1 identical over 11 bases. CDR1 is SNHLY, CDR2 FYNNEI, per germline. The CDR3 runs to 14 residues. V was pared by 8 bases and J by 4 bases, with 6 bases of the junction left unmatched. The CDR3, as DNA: TGTGCCAGCGGGGACAGGGGGAGTGGCTATGGCTACACCTTC. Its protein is CASGDRGSGYGYTF.

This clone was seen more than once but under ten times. This chain's CDR3 is CASSYSREKLFF. CDR3 DNA: TGTGCCAGCAGTTACTCTCGGGAAAAACTGTTTTTT. The chain links TRBV6-6 to TRBJ1-4, with unresolved D. Trimming took off 0 bases at V and 8 bases at J, with 4 bases between the two ends. The CDR3 sequence is 12 residues long. Germline V gives CDR1 MNHNY, CDR2 SVGAGI (reference sequence).

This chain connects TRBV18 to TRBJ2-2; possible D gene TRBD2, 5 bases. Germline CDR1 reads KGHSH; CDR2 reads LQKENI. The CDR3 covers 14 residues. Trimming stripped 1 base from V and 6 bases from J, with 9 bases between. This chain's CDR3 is CASSPRRVPGELFF. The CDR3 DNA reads TGTGCCAGCTCACCACGGCGGGTCCCCGGGGAGCTGTTTTTT.

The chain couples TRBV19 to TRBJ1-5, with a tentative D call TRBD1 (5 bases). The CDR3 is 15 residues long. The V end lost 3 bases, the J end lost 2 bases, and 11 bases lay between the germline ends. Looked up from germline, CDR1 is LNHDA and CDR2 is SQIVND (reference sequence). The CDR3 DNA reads TGTGCCAGTAGTATTGGTAGGGGCGGCAATCAGCCCCAGCATTTT. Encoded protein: CASSIGRGGNQPQHF.

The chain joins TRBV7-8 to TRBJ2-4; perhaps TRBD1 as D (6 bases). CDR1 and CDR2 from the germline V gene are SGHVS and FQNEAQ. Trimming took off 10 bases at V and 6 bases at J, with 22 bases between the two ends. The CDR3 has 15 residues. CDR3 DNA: TGTGCCACCATCCCGGGACAAGAAAGTGGAAACATTCAGTACTTC. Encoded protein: CATIPGQESGNIQYF.

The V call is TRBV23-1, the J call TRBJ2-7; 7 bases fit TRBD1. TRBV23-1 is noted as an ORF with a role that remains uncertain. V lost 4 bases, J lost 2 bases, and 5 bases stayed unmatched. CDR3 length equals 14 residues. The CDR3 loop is CASSLVQGAYEQYF. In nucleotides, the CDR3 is TGCGCCAGCAGTCTGGTGCAGGGGGCCTACGAGCAGTACTTC.

The CDR3 loop reads CASSFQRGDTQYF. CDR3 nucleotides: TGTGCCAGCAGTTTCCAGCGAGGGGATACGCAGTATTTT. This chain connects TRBV6-5 to TRBJ2-3; D is perhaps TRBD2 (5 bases). CDR1 and CDR2 from the germline V gene are MNHEY and SVGAGI. CDR3 length equals 13 residues. V shed 4 bases and J shed 6 bases, with 11 bases lying between them.

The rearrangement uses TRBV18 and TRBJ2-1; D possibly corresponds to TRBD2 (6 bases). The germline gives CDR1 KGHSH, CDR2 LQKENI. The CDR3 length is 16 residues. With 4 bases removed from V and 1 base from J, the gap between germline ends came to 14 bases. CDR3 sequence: CASSLLRDSSYNEQFF. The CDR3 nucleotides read TGTGCCAGCTCACTGTTACGGGACTCGTCCTACAATGAGCAGTTCTTC.

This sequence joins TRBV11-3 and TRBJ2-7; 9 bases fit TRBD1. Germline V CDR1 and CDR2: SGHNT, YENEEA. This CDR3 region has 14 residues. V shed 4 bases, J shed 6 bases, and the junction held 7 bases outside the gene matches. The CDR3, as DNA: TGTGCCAGCAGCTACTCCGGGACAGGGACCGAGCAGTACTTC. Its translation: CASSYSGTGTEQYF.